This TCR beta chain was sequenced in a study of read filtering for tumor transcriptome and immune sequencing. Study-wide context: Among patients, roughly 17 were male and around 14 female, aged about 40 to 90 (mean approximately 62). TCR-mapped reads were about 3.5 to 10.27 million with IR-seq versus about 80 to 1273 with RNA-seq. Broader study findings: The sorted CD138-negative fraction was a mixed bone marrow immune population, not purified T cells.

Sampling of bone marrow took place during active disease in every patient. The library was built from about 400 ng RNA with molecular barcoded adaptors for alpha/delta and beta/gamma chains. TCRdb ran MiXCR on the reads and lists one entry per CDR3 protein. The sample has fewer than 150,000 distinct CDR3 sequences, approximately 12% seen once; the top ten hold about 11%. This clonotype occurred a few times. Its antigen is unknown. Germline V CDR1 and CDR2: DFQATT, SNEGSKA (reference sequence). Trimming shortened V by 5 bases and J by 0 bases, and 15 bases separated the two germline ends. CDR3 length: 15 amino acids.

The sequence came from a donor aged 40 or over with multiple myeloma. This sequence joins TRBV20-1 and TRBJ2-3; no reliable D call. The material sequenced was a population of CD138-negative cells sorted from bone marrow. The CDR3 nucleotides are TGCAGTGCTCCGTCCTGGAAACCTAGCACAGATACGCAGTATTTT. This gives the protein CSAPSWKPSTDTQYF.